Listed below are T cell receptor beta chains from one sample, sequenced in a study of blood T cell repertoires in COVID-19. Data came from immunoSEQ multiplex PCR; TCRdb stores just in-frame clones and leaves some out. Of around 42,000 clones listed, approximately 89% are singletons. Material: peripheral blood. These receptors originate from a human donor in a cohort sampled during active COVID-19. Each CDR3 is given with its conserved first and last residue. D genes are given only for firm matches. The size field is filled for only some rows; it gives once, few, many or a size class.

d_call | j_call | clone_size | v_call | cdr3_aa | cdr3_nt
. | TRBJ1-1 | few | TRBV6-1 | CASSEASQGIGVAFF | TGTGCCAGCAGTGAAGCCAGTCAGGGTATTGGCGTAGCTTTCTTT
. | TRBJ1-1 | . | TRBV7-9 | CASSFTPNTEAFF | TGTGCCAGCAGCTTTACACCGAACACTGAAGCTTTCTTT
. | TRBJ2-2 | . | TRBV5-6 | CASSLFGLGGDTGELFF | TGTGCCAGCAGCTTGTTCGGTCTCGGGGGAGACACCGGGGAGCTGTTTTTT
TRBD1 | TRBJ1-3 | . | TRBV2 | CASTTGPSPGNTIYF | TGTGCCAGCACGACAGGGCCTTCCCCTGGAAACACCATATATTTT
. | TRBJ1-6 | . | TRBV9 | CASSQNPRDNRNSPLHF | TGTGCCAGCAGCCAGAATCCCAGGGACAATCGAAATTCACCCCTCCACTTT
. | TRBJ1-2 | few | TRBV29-1 | CSVEQGWGYTF | TGCAGCGTTGAACAGGGTTGGGGCTACACCTTC
TRBD1 | TRBJ1-6 | . | TRBV2 | CASIRQGRSPLHF | TGTGCCAGCATCCGACAGGGCCGTTCACCCCTCCACTTT
. | TRBJ1-3 | . | TRBV2 | CASQRSGNTIYF | TGTGCCAGCCAGCGCTCTGGAAACACCATATATTTT
TRBD2 | TRBJ2-3 | . | TRBV15 | CATSSLAGGTTDTQYF | TGTGCCACCAGCAGTCTAGCGGGGGGGACGACAGATACGCAGTATTTT
. | TRBJ2-1 | . | TRBV18 | CASSPSNGPSLGEQFF | TGTGCCAGCTCACCGTCAAACGGGCCTAGCCTCGGAGAGCAGTTCTTC
TRBD2 | TRBJ2-2 | . | TRBV3-1/TRBV3-2 | CATRTSGNTGELFF | TGTGCCACCAGGACTAGCGGAAACACCGGGGAGCTGTTTTTT
TRBD1 | TRBJ2-2 | . | TRBV4-2 | CASSGRDRAPGELFF | TGTGCCAGCAGCGGCCGGGACAGGGCCCCCGGGGAGCTGTTTTTT
TRBD2 | TRBJ2-4 | . | TRBV24-1 | CATSPGLAGGTHIQYF | TGTGCCACCAGTCCGGGACTAGCGGGAGGAACCCACATTCAGTACTTC
TRBD1 | TRBJ1-2 | once | TRBV25-1 | CASSGTGYGYTF | TGTGCCAGCAGCGGGACAGGCTATGGCTACACCTTC
TRBD1 | TRBJ1-6 | once | TRBV19 | CASSLQTGDGSPLHF | TGTGCCAGTAGTCTTCAAACAGGGGATGGTTCACCCCTCCACTTT
TRBD1 | TRBJ1-1 | once | TRBV5-6 | CASSLDRGSTEAFF | TGTGCCAGCAGCTTGGACAGGGGGAGCACTGAAGCTTTCTTT
. | TRBJ1-2 | . | TRBV6-5 | CASTRRGNYGYTF | TGTGCCAGCACGCGCAGGGGTAACTATGGCTACACCTTC
TRBD1 | TRBJ1-5 | . | TRBV28 | CASSEVSGTVFNQPQHF | TGTGCCAGCAGCGAAGTTTCCGGGACAGTGTTCAATCAGCCCCAGCATTTT
TRBD1 | TRBJ2-2 | . | TRBV5-6 | CASSSLGTGRRTGELFF | TGTGCCAGCAGCTCCTTAGGGACAGGGAGGCGGACCGGGGAGCTGTTTTTT
TRBD2 | TRBJ2-3 | . | TRBV2 | CASGGLVGADTQYF | TGTGCCAGCGGCGGACTAGTAGGCGCAGATACGCAGTATTTT
TRBD2 | TRBJ2-3 | . | TRBV7-9 | CASSFPRDYTDTQYF | TGTGCCAGCAGCTTCCCCCGGGACTACACAGATACGCAGTATTTT
. | TRBJ2-7 | . | TRBV9 | CASSLDRAYEQYF | TGTGCCAGCAGCCTCGACAGAGCCTACGAGCAGTACTTC
. | TRBJ1-2 | . | TRBV25-1 | CASSELGQGYTF | TGTGCCAGCAGTGAATTGGGGCAGGGCTACACCTTC
. | TRBJ2-7 | . | TRBV29-1 | CSVEEIGGFEQYF | TGCAGCGTTGAAGAGATCGGCGGTTTCGAGCAGTACTTC
. | TRBJ2-5 | . | TRBV12-3/TRBV12-4 | CASGQNPWTQYF | TGTGCCAGCGGACAGAACCCCTGGACCCAGTACTTC
TRBD1 | TRBJ1-6 | few | TRBV7-9 | CASSLWAGTGASPLHF | TGTGCCAGCAGCTTATGGGCCGGGACAGGGGCCTCACCCCTCCACTTT
TRBD2 | TRBJ2-5 | . | TRBV6-1 | CASSEKRRAGGPRETQYF | TGTGCCAGCAGTGAAAAACGAAGAGCGGGAGGGCCCCGGGAGACCCAGTACTTC